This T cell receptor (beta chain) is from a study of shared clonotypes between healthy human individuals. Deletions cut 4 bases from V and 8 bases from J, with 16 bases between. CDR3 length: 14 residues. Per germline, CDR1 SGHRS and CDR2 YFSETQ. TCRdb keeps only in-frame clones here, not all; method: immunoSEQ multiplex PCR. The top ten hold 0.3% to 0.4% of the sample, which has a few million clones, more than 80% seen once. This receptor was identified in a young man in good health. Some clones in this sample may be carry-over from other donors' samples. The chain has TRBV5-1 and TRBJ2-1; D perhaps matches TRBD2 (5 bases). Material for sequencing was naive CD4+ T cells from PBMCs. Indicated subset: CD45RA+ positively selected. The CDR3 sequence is CASSRGGVADEQFF. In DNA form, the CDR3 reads TGCGCCAGCAGCCGGGGTGGGGTAGCCGATGAGCAGTTCTTC.